These T cell receptor beta chains were read from a single sample in a study of cytomegalovirus exposure and HLA in healthy donors. Assay: immunoSEQ multiplex PCR; the TCRdb copy retains only in-frame clones and omits some. The sample has under 150,000 clones, about 70% seen once. Specimen: PBMCs. The receptors were sampled from a woman aged 55-70 years in good health and CMV-seropositive. Each CDR3 is given with its conserved first and last residue. A D gene is named only where the DNA matches it firmly. The size of a clone is reported for some rows only, either as once, few or many, or as a class for expanded clones.

>-|-|TRBV18|TRBJ2-6
CASSPRGTQGSGANVLTF
TGTGCCAGCTCACCACGGGGGACACAAGGGTCTGGGGCCAACGTCCTGACTTTC
>TRBD1|-|TRBV19|TRBJ1-4
CASSDGQGVNEKLFF
TGTGCCAGTAGTGATGGACAGGGAGTCAATGAAAAACTGTTTTTT
>TRBD1|few|TRBV19|TRBJ1-2
CASSIATGTEYGYTF
TGTGCCAGTAGTATTGCCACCGGGACAGAGTATGGCTACACCTTC
>-|few|TRBV9|TRBJ2-5
CASSKTYQETQYF
TGTGCCAGCAGCAAGACTTACCAAGAGACCCAGTACTTC
>-|-|TRBV7-2|TRBJ1-2
CASTPGGGQGYGYTF
TGTGCCAGCACCCCAGGCGGGGGGCAGGGCTATGGCTACACCTTC
>-|-|TRBV28|TRBJ1-1
CASSFPGESLSEAFF
TGTGCCAGCAGTTTCCCAGGGGAGTCTTTGTCTGAAGCTTTCTTT
>TRBD1|few|TRBV18|TRBJ2-7
CASSPGTAYEQYF
TGTGCCAGCTCACCGGGGACAGCCTACGAGCAGTACTTC
>TRBD1|-|TRBV25-1|TRBJ2-3
CASSEARTGGGDTQYF
TGTGCCAGCAGTGAAGCAAGGACAGGGGGCGGCGATACGCAGTATTTT
>TRBD1|-|TRBV7-6|TRBJ2-7
CASRPFRGPPYEQYF
TGTGCCAGCAGACCCTTTAGGGGGCCCCCCTACGAGCAGTACTTC
>TRBD1|-|TRBV4-1|TRBJ1-2
CASSQGFTGGPNYGYTF
TGCGCCAGCAGCCAAGGATTTACAGGGGGCCCTAACTATGGCTACACCTTC
>TRBD1|-|TRBV2|TRBJ1-5
CASTGQGGGSNQPQHF
TGTGCCAGCACTGGACAGGGGGGAGGTAGCAATCAGCCCCAGCATTTT
>-|few|TRBV5-8|TRBJ1-5
CASSLEGGAYSNQPQHF
TGTGCCAGCAGCTTGGAAGGTGGGGCCTATAGCAATCAGCCCCAGCATTTT
>-|-|TRBV14|TRBJ2-7
CASSHLGTLSYEQYF
TGTGCCAGCAGCCACCTCGGGACACTCTCCTACGAGCAGTACTTC
>-|-|TRBV5-1|TRBJ2-7
CASSFGGYEQYF
TGCGCCAGCAGCTTCGGCGGCTACGAGCAGTACTTC
>-|-|TRBV13|TRBJ2-1
CASSPGYTDNEQFF
TGTGCCAGCAGCCCCGGGTATACCGACAATGAGCAGTTCTTC
>TRBD1|-|TRBV7-7|TRBJ2-2
CASSSGRGFSGELFF
TGTGCTAGCAGCTCGGGCAGGGGGTTCTCCGGGGAGCTGTTTTTT
>-|-|TRBV9|TRBJ2-5
CASSVDGRLQETQYF
TGTGCCAGCAGCGTAGACGGGAGACTCCAAGAGACCCAGTACTTC
>TRBD1|few|TRBV14|TRBJ1-2
CASSQERDRGIYGYTF
TGTGCCAGCAGCCAAGAGAGGGACAGGGGGATCTATGGCTACACCTTC
>TRBD1|-|TRBV7-2|TRBJ1-1
CASSLGTGLNTEAFF
TGTGCCAGCAGCTTAGGGACAGGGTTGAACACTGAAGCTTTCTTT
>-|-|TRBV7-8|TRBJ2-7
CASSLAGGLAYEQYF
TGTGCCAGCAGCTTAGCGGGCGGACTGGCCTACGAGCAGTACTTC
>TRBD2|-|TRBV7-3|TRBJ2-1
CASSLSSGGPYNEQFF
TGTGCCAGCAGCTTGTCTAGCGGGGGGCCTTACAATGAGCAGTTCTTC